Listed here are 6 T cell receptor beta chains from one sample, sequenced in a study of blood T cells in healthy people across ages. It was with a sample-barcoded 5' primer and a J-beta primer mix that a second PCR of roughly 6 to 11 cycles was run. Via MiXCR, TCRdb re-called the 5' RACE reads, giving one row per CDR3 protein. The table lists about 830,000 distinct CDR3 sequences, around two thirds of them singletons. Material: blood. These receptors all come from a man aged 25-40 years in good health.

The V gene is TRBV20-1, the J gene TRBJ2-1; 14 bases agree with TRBD2. The CDR3 covers 14 residues. Germline values: CDR1 DFQATT, CDR2 SNEGSKA (reference sequence). J lost 8 bases, V lost 6 bases, and 6 bases had no gene match. The CDR3 reads CSASTSGGAYEQFF. The DNA for the CDR3 is TGCAGTGCCTCGACTAGCGGGGGGGCATATGAGCAGTTCTTC.

The gene calls are TRBV3-1 and TRBJ2-1, with 8 bases aligning to TRBD2. The CDR3 sequence is 14 residues long. The germline gives CDR1 LGHDT, CDR2 YNNKEL (reference sequence). V lost 4 bases to trimming and J lost 11 bases; unmatched junction nucleotides: 10. The CDR3 reads CASSLAGGPSQQFF. Here the CDR3 DNA reads TGTGCCAGCAGCCTCGCGGGGGGCCCGTCTCAGCAGTTCTTC.

The chain combines TRBV4-2 with TRBJ2-5; D remains unclear. The V gene lost 0 bases and the J gene lost 1 base, with 12 bases spanning the gap. The germline CDR1 and CDR2 sequences are LGHNA and YNFKEQ. The CDR3 runs to 16 residues. The CDR3 DNA reads TGTGCCAGCAGCCAAGATCTAAAGGGCCTCCAAGAGACCCAGTACTTC. Translated: CASSQDLKGLQETQYF.

The rearrangement joins TRBV3-1 to TRBJ2-1; D gene uncertain. Germline V gene data show CDR1 as LGHDT and CDR2 as YNNKEL (reference sequence). Trimming took 4 bases from V and 5 from J, leaving 15 bases between them. The CDR3 totals 15 residues. CDR3 loop: CASSPVGRVDNEQFF. CDR3 in DNA: TGTGCCAGCAGCCCCGTCGGAAGAGTAGACAATGAGCAGTTCTTC.

This clonotype was seen a few times. The chain has TRBV7-9 and TRBJ1-5; perhaps TRBD1 as D (6 bases). Germline V gene data show CDR1 as SEHNR and CDR2 as FQNEAQ (reference sequence). V gave up 2 bases and J gave up 3 bases, with 8 bases separating them. The CDR3 length is 14 residues. The CDR3 region has the DNA TGTGCCAGCAGCTTAACAGGGAACAATCAGCCCCAGCATTTT. Its protein is CASSLTGNNQPQHF.

The chain is built from TRBV7-2 and TRBJ2-3; TRBD2 matches at 11 bases. V shed 2 bases, J shed 6 bases, and the junction held 7 bases outside the gene matches. CDR1 is SGHTA and CDR2 is FQGNSA in the germline V gene. The CDR3 runs to 16 residues. CDR3: CASSLISGGAPDTQYF. The CDR3, as DNA: TGTGCCAGCAGCTTAATTAGCGGGGGGGCCCCGGATACGCAGTATTTT.